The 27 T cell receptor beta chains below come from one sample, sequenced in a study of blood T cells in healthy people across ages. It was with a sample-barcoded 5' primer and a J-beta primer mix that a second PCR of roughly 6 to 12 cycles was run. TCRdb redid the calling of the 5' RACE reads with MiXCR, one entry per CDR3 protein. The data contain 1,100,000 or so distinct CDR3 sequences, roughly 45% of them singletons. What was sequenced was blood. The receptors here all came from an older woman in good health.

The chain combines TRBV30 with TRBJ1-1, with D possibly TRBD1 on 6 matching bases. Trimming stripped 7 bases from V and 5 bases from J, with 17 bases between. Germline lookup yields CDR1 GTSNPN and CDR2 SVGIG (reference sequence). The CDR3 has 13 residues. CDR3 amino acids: CASWQGPGTEAFF. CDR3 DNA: TGTGCCTCATGGCAGGGGCCGGGAACTGAAGCTTTCTTT.

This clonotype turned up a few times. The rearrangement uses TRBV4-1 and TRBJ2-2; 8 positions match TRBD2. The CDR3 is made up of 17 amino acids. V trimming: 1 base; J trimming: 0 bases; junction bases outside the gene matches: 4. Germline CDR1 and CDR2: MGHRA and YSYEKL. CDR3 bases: TGCGCCAGCAGCCAAGCAAGCGGGAGCCCGAACACCGGGGAGCTGTTTTTT. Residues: CASSQASGSPNTGELFF.

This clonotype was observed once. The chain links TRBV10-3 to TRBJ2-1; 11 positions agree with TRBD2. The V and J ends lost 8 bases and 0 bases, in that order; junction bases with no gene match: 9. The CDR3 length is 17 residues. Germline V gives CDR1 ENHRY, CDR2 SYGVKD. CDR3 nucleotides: TGTGCCATCGGCCCTAGCGGGAGGAGAAGCTCCTACAATGAGCAGTTCTTC. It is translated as CAIGPSGRRSSYNEQFF.

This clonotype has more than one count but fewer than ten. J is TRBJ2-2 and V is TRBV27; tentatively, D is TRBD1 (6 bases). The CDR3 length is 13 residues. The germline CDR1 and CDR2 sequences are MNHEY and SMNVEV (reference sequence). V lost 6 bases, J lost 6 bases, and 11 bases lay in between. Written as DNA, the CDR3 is TGTGCCAGCAGACTACAGGGCCCCGGGGAGCTGTTTTTT. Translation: CASRLQGPGELFF.

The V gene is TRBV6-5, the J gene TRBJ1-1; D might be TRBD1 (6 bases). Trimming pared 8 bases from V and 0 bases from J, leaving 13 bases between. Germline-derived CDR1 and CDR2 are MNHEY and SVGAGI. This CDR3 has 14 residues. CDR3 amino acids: CASAEGQMNTEAFF. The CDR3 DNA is TGTGCCAGCGCCGAAGGACAGATGAACACTGAAGCTTTCTTT.

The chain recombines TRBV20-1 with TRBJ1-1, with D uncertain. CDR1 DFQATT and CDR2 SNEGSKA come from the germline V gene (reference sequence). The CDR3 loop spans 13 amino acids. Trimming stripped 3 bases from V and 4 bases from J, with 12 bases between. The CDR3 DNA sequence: TGCAGTGCTAGGTGGGTGCAGAGCACTGAAGCTTTCTTT. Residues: CSARWVQSTEAFF.

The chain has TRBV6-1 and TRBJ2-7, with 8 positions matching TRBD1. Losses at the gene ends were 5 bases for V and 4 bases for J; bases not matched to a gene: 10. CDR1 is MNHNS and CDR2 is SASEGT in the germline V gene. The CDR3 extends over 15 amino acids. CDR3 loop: CASSPWTGSHYEQYF. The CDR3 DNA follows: TGTGCCAGCAGTCCGTGGACAGGGAGCCATTACGAGCAGTACTTC.

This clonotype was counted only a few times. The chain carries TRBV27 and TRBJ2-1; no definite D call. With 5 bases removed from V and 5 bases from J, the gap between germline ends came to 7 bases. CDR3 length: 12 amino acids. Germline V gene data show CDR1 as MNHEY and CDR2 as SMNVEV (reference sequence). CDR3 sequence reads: CASSPRDNEQFF. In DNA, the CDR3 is TGTGCCAGCAGTCCAAGAGACAATGAGCAGTTCTTC.

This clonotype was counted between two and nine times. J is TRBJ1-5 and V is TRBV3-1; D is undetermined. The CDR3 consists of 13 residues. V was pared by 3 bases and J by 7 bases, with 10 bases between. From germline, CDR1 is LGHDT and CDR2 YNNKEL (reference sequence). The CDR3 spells CASSQGGWQPQHF. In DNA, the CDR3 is TGTGCCAGCAGCCAGGGAGGGTGGCAGCCCCAGCATTTT.

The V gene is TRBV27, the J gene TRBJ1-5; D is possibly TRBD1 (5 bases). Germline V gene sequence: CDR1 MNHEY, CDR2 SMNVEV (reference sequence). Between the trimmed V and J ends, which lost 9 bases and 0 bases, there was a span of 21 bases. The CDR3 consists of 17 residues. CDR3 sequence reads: CASRPGPEVYSNQPQHF. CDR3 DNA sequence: TGTGCCAGTCGACCGGGACCTGAGGTATATAGCAATCAGCCCCAGCATTTT.

The CDR3: CASSPRLTNEQYF. The CDR3 coding sequence is TGTGCCAGCAGTCCCCGACTTACCAATGAGCAGTACTTC. The chain combines TRBV12-3 or TRBV12-4 with TRBJ2-5; D unclear. The CDR3 covers 13 residues. V was pared by 5 bases and J by 11 bases, with 18 bases between.

CDR3 sequence (DNA): TGTGCCAGCAGCCAGGATCTAAAAGGATTCTCTGGGGCCAACGTCCTGACTTTC. Amino acid sequence: CASSQDLKGFSGANVLTF. The J gene is TRBJ2-6, the V gene TRBV4-2; the D is unclear. The CDR3 runs 18 residues. In germline, CDR1 is LGHNA, CDR2 YNFKEQ. V lost 3 bases, J lost 0 bases, and 15 bases lay in between.

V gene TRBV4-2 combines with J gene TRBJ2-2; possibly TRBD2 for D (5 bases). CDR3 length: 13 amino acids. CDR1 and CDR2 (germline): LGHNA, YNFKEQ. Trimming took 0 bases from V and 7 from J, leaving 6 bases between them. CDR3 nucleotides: TGTGCCAGCAGCCAAGATCGGGGCGGGGAGCTGTTTTTT. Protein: CASSQDRGGELFF.

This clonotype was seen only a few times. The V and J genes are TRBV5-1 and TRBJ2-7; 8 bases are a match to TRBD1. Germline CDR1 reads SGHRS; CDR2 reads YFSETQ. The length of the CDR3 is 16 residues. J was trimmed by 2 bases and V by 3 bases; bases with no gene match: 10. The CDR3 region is CASSSTAGGLPYEQYF. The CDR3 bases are TGCGCCAGCAGCTCCACTGCAGGGGGCTTACCCTACGAGCAGTACTTC.

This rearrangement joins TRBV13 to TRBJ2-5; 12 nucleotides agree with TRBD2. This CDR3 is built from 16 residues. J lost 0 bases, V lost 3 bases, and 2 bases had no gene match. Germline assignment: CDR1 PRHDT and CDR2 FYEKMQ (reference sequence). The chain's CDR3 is CASSFGLAGNQETQYF. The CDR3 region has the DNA TGTGCCAGCAGCTTTGGACTAGCGGGAAACCAAGAGACCCAGTACTTC.

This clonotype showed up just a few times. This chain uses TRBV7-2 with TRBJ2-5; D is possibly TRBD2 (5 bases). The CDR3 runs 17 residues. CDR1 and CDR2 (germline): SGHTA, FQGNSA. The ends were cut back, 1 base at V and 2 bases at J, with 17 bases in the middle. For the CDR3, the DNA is TGTGCCAGCAGCTTAGGTGGTGGGAGCGTGGGACAAGAGACCCAGTACTTC. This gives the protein CASSLGGGSVGQETQYF.

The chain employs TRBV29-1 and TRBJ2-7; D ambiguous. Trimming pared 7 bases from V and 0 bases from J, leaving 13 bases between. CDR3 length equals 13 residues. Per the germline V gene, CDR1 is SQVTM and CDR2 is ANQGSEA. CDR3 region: CSAAGNRSYEQYF. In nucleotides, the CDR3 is TGCAGCGCCGCTGGGAACCGCTCCTACGAGCAGTACTTC.

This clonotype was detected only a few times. The CDR3, as DNA: TGCGCCAGCAGCCCCATACCCGGACTAGCGGGAGGGCCGGACAATGAGCAGTTCTTC. Encoded protein: CASSPIPGLAGGPDNEQFF. The chain recombines TRBV5-1 with TRBJ2-1; 15 positions agree with TRBD2. Germline CDR1 is SGHRS and CDR2 is YFSETQ. CDR3 length: 19 amino acids. The V gene end was trimmed by 4 bases and the J gene end by 5 bases; junction bases not matched to a gene: 13.

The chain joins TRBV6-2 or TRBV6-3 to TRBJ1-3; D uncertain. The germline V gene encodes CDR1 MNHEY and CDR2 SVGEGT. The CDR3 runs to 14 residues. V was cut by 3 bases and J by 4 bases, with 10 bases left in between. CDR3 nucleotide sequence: TGTGCCAGCAGTTATTCCCTCCGGGGAAACACCATATATTTT. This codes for CASSYSLRGNTIYF.

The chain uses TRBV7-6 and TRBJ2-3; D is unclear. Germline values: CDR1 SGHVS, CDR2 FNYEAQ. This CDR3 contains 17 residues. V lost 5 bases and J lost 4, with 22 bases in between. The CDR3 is CASSPYPRTASADTQYF. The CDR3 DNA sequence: TGTGCCAGCAGCCCCTACCCTCGGACGGCAAGCGCAGATACGCAGTATTTT.

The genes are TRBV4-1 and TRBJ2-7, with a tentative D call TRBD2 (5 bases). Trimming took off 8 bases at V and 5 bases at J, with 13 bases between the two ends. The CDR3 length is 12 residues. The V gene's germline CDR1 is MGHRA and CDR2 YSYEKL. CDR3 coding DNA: TGCGCCAGCGGGAGAGGGATAGACGAGCAGTACTTC. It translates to CASGRGIDEQYF.

CDR3 coding DNA: TGTGCCAGCAGCTTAGCTACAGGGGACAATCAGCCCCAGCATTTT. This gives the protein CASSLATGDNQPQHF. The chain couples TRBV11-2 to TRBJ1-5; the match to TRBD1 covers 7 bases. Germline-derived CDR1 and CDR2 are SGHAT and FQNNGV. With 1 base clipped from V and 3 bases from J, the junction kept 3 bases outside the gene matches. The length of the CDR3 is 15 residues.

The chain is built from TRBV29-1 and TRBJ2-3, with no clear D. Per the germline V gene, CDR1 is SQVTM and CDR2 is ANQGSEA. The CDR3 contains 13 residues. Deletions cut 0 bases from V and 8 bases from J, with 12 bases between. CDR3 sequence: CSVEDRTPGTQYF. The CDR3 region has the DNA TGCAGCGTTGAAGACCGGACCCCCGGTACGCAGTATTTT.

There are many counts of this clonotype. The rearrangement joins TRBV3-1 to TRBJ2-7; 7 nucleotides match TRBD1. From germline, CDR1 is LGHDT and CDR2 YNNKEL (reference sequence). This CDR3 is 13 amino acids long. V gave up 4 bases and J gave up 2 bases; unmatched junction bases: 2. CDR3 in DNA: TGTGCCAGCAGCCGAGGGACAGCCTACGAGCAGTACTTC. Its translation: CASSRGTAYEQYF.

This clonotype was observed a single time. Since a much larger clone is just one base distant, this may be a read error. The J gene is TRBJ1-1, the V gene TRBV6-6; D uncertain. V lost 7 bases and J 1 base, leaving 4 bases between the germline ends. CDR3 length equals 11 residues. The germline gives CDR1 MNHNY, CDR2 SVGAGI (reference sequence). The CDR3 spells CASTPNTEAFF. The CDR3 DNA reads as TGTGCCAGCACCCCGAACACTGAAGCTTTCTTT.

Here the CDR3 reads CASRVLAGAETQYF. The CDR3 DNA sequence: TGCGCCAGCAGAGTACTAGCGGGAGCAGAGACCCAGTACTTC. The chain uses TRBV4-1 and TRBJ2-5, with TRBD2 matching 11 bases. The CDR3 length is 14 residues. Germline CDR1 MGHRA, CDR2 YSYEKL. Trimming removed 6 bases from V and 4 bases from J; junction bases left unmatched: 4.

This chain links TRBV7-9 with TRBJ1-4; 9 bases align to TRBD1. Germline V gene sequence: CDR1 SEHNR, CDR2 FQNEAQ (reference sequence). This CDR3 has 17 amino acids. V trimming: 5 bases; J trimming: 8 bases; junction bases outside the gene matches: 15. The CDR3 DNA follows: TGTGCCAGCAGCCCCACCCCCGGGACAGGGTATGAAGAAAAACTGTTTTTT. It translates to CASSPTPGTGYEEKLFF.